This TCR beta chain was observed in a study of blood T cell repertoires in COVID-19. Profiling relied on immunoSEQ multiplex PCR, and the TCRdb table lists in-frame clones only, not all of them. This table holds 60,000 or so clones, approximately 91% found once. The sequence was collected from a woman in her 70s with active COVID-19. The sample consisted of peripheral blood.

This chain's CDR3 is CASSFLGSRYNEQFF. As DNA, the CDR3 is TGTGCCAGCAGCTTTCTCGGGAGCAGGTACAATGAGCAGTTCTTC. The rearrangement joins TRBV11-3 to TRBJ2-1; D perhaps matches TRBD2 (6 bases). V lost 3 bases and J lost 4, with 13 bases in between. This CDR3 comprises 15 residues. Per the germline V gene, CDR1 is SGHNT and CDR2 is YENEEA.